These 5 T cell receptor beta chains came from one sample sequenced in a study of T cell responses to AZD1222 COVID-19 vaccine. Assay used: immunoSEQ multiplex PCR; TCRdb lists only in-frame clones, some missing. This sample has more than 70,000 clones; nearly 90% occur once, and the top ten carry 1% to 1.5%. Sequenced material: peripheral blood, taken 28 days after the second AZD1222 dose. All receptors come from an adult who received the AZD1222 COVID-19 vaccine.

The CDR3 sequence is CASSNRVGTDTQYF. The CDR3 nucleotides are TGTGCCAGCAGCAACAGGGTTGGCACAGATACGCAGTATTTT. The gene calls are TRBV6-4 and TRBJ2-3; D may be TRBD1 (6 bases). The CDR3 covers 14 residues. The V end was cut by 6 bases, the J end by 1 base, with 11 bases between. From germline, CDR1 is MRHNA and CDR2 SNTAGT.

This chain joins TRBV11-2 and TRBJ2-2; maybe TRBD2 (6 bases). V lost 2 bases and J 1 base, leaving 11 bases between the germline ends. The germline V gene has CDR1 SGHAT and CDR2 FQNNGV. CDR3 length: 16 residues. Here the CDR3 DNA reads TGTGCCAGCAGCTTAAATTACGGGGGGAACACCGGGGAGCTGTTTTTT. Translated, it gives CASSLNYGGNTGELFF.

The gene calls are TRBV3-1 (or the pseudogene TRBV3-2) and TRBJ2-7; D is uncertain. The CDR3 covers 14 residues. V was pared by 4 bases and J by 3 bases, with 13 bases between. Per the germline V gene, CDR1 is LGHDT and CDR2 is YNNKEL (reference sequence). The DNA for the CDR3 is TGTGCCAGCAGCCTCCGACCGGCGGACTACGAGCAGTACTTC. Amino acid sequence: CASSLRPADYEQYF.

The chain uses TRBV18 and TRBJ1-3; D perhaps matches TRBD1 (5 bases). The germline V and J ends were trimmed by 10 bases and 4 bases, with 14 bases remaining between them. In germline, CDR1 is KGHSH, CDR2 LQKENI. This CDR3 is 13 amino acids long. CDR3 coding DNA: TGTGCCACCGATGGAGGGGAGGGAAACACCATATATTTT. It codes for CATDGGEGNTIYF.

The chain couples TRBV29-1 to TRBJ1-2, with D perhaps matching TRBD1 (5 bases). The CDR3 sequence is 12 residues long. Germline-derived CDR1 and CDR2 are SQVTM and ANQGSEA. The ends were cut back, 3 bases at V and 7 bases at J, with 12 bases in the middle. In DNA form, the CDR3 reads TGCAGCGTTGACGGCGGGGGGGGTGGCTACACCTTC. Protein product: CSVDGGGGGYTF.